This TCR beta chain was sequenced during a study of T cell responses to AZD1222 COVID-19 vaccine. Regarding the study as a whole: Every sample of the repertoires postdated the peak T cell response.

J gave up 15 bases and V 6 bases, and 11 bases lay outside the gene matches. CDR1 is MNHEY, CDR2 SVGEGT, per germline. This CDR3 contains 13 residues. Comments on this clone: Antigen unknown.

The table came from immunoSEQ multiplex PCR; TCRdb's copy has only in-frame clones and leaves some out. The data contain about 27,000 clones, 92% of them singletons. The sequence was obtained from an adult who received the AZD1222 COVID-19 vaccine. Material: peripheral blood, obtained 28 days after the second AZD1222 dose. This chain connects TRBV6-2 or TRBV6-3 to TRBJ2-1, with 10 bases that match TRBD2. The CDR3: CASSYNSGRATFF. The DNA for the CDR3 is TGTGCCAGCAGCTATAACAGCGGGAGGGCCACGTTCTTC.